This T cell receptor beta chain was recovered during a study of T cell repertoires in cytomegalovirus infection. Study-level background: TCR beta signatures that were public indicated CMV infection and matching HLA type.

Findings and caveats of the study: There were carriers of CMV plus the relevant HLA, and cumulative public TCR beta family frequency identified them. Dominant in the ex vivo response were TCR beta clonotypes restricted by HLA-C and specific for CMV.

With regard to this clonotype: Its antigen remains unknown.

Germline trimming cut 3 bases from V and 3 bases from J; bases unmatched to any gene: 4. Germline loops: CDR1 GTSNPN, CDR2 SVGIG (reference sequence). The CDR3 covers 13 residues. Each CDR3 protein is one row after TCRdb ran MiXCR on the reads. Counted here are a few hundred thousand distinct CDR3 sequences, more than 20% occurring once; the ten biggest clones make up roughly 13%. Sample: PBMCs. The origin of this receptor is a human donor in good health (CMV status not recorded). Some clones in this sample may be carry-over from other donors' samples. The chain has TRBV30 and TRBJ2-5, with TRBD1 matching 7 bases. CDR3 sequence: CAWRPGQKETQYF. DNA for the CDR3: TGTGCCTGGAGGCCGGGACAGAAAGAGACCCAGTACTTC.